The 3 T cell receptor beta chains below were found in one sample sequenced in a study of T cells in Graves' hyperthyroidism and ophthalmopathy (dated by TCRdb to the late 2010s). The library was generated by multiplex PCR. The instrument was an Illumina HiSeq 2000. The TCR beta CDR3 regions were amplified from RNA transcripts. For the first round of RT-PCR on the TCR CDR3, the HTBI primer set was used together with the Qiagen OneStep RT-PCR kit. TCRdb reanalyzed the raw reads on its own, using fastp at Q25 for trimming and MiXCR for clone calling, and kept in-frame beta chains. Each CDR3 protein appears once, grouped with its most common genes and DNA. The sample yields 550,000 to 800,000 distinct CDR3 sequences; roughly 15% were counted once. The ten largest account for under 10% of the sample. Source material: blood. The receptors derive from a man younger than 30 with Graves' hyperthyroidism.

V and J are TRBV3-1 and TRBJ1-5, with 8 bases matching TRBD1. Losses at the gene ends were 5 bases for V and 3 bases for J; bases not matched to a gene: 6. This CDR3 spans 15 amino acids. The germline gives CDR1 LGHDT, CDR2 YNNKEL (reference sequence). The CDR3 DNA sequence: TGTGCCAGCAGCAGAGGACAGGGTGACAATCAGCCCCAGCATTTT. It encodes CASSRGQGDNQPQHF.

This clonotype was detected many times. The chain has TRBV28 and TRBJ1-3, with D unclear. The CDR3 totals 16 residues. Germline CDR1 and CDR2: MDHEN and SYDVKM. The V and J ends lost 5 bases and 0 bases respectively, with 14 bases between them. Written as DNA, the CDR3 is TGTGCCAGCAGTCCCCAAGACTCGAGCTCTGGAAACACCATATATTTT. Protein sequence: CASSPQDSSSGNTIYF.

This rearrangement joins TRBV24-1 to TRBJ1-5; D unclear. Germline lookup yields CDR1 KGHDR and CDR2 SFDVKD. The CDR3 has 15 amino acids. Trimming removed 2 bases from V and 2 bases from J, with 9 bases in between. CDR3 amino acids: CATSDSVGGNQPQHF. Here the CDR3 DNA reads TGTGCCACCAGTGATTCTGTGGGAGGCAATCAGCCCCAGCATTTT.